Following are 8 T cell receptor beta chains from one sample sequenced in a study of Ad26.COV2.S vaccination and SARS-CoV-2 variants. Regarding treatment: 15 to 20 received Ad26.COV2.S at low or high dose, single or two shots; roughly five received placebo; per-sample allocation not given. Day 63 following the first vaccine or placebo injection was when the samples were taken. Measured with immunoSEQ multiplex PCR; TCRdb has only the in-frame clones, and not every one. The profile shows hundreds of thousands of clones, around 86% of them singletons. Sequenced here: peripheral blood, sampled in a trial of Ad26.COV2.S vaccine versus placebo. The origin of the receptors is a person aged 18-65 years who received the Ad26.COV2.S COVID-19 vaccine or a placebo.

About this clone: An end of the junction does not agree with germline; a read error may underlie this. The CDR3 DNA reads as TGTGCTAGCAGCCGGGGGGTGGACCAAGAGACCCAGTACTTC. Residues: CASSRGVDQETQYF. The chain uses TRBV7-7 and TRBJ2-5, with TRBD2 matching over 7 bases. Germline loops: CDR1 SSHAT, CDR2 FNYEAQ (reference sequence). The CDR3 has 14 amino acids.

The gene calls are TRBV19 and TRBJ1-3, with no clear D. V dropped 6 bases and J dropped 0 bases, with 12 bases sitting between them. This CDR3 has 15 residues. Germline V gene sequence: CDR1 LNHDA, CDR2 SQIVND (reference sequence). The CDR3 DNA sequence: TGTGCCAGTAGCCCCGCCACAGTCTCTGGAAACACCATATATTTT. Amino acid sequence: CASSPATVSGNTIYF.

This clone was counted a single time. The chain couples TRBV9 to TRBJ2-5, with 11 positions matching TRBD2. The CDR3 has 17 residues. Trimming took 0 bases from V and 4 from J; bases not matched to a gene: 8. The germline gives CDR1 SGDLS, CDR2 YYNGEE. The chain's CDR3 is CASSVASTSGVGETQYF. DNA of the CDR3: TGTGCCAGCAGCGTAGCTTCGACTAGCGGGGTGGGAGAGACCCAGTACTTC.

J is TRBJ2-7 and V is TRBV5-1; 9 nucleotides agree with TRBD1. The V and J ends lost 0 bases and 6 bases, in that order; junction bases with no gene match: 4. The CDR3 has 14 residues. Per germline, CDR1 SGHRS and CDR2 YFSETQ. The CDR3 spells CASSLAGTGIEQYF. The CDR3, as DNA: TGCGCCAGCAGCTTGGCGGGGACAGGGATCGAGCAGTACTTC.

V gene TRBV9 combines with J gene TRBJ1-2, with a tentative D call TRBD1 (5 bases). Germline CDR1 SGDLS, CDR2 YYNGEE. The V end was cut by 4 bases, the J end by 6 bases, with 16 bases between. This CDR3 is built from 14 residues. This chain's CDR3 is CASSPLGGMDGYTF. For the CDR3, the DNA is TGTGCCAGCAGCCCCTTGGGGGGTATGGATGGCTACACCTTC.

V gene TRBV25-1 combines with J gene TRBJ2-5; the D gene is possibly TRBD2 (5 bases). The CDR3 has 12 residues. V gave up 3 bases and J gave up 5 bases, with 7 bases separating them. Per germline, CDR1 MGHDK and CDR2 SYGVNS. The CDR3 bases are TGTGCCAGCAGTGACACTAGGGAGACCCAGTACTTC. It yields the protein CASSDTRETQYF.

This clone has a handful of counts. The chain joins TRBV5-4 to TRBJ2-1; D might be TRBD2 (6 bases). In germline, CDR1 is SGHNT, CDR2 YYREEE (reference sequence). This CDR3 comprises 15 residues. The ends were cut back, 4 bases at V and 4 bases at J, with 15 bases in the middle. The CDR3 DNA sequence: TGTGCCAGCAGCCGGGAGCCGGGGCTATACAATGAGCAGTTCTTC. This gives the protein CASSREPGLYNEQFF.

J is TRBJ1-2 and V is TRBV9; tentatively, D is TRBD1 (5 bases). Trimming removed 3 bases at V and 4 bases at J, with 7 bases between. Germline V lookup: CDR1 SGDLS, CDR2 YYNGEE. The CDR3 totals 12 residues. CDR3 in amino acids: CASSGGTYGYTF. CDR3 bases: TGTGCCAGCAGCGGAGGGACCTATGGCTACACCTTC.